The clone carrying this T cell receptor (beta chain) occurred once. This record comes from a study of blood T cell repertoires in COVID-19. Here immunoSEQ multiplex PCR was the method, and the copy in TCRdb shows in-frame clones only, minus some. There are approximately 320,000 clones in the sample; roughly 85% occur only once, and roughly 7% lies in the top ten. The germline gives CDR1 LNHDA, CDR2 SQIVND (reference sequence). Between the trimmed V and J ends, which lost 5 bases and 4 bases, there was a span of 18 bases. This CDR3 has 15 residues. Input material: peripheral blood. The gene calls are TRBV19 and TRBJ2-7; a possible D gene is TRBD1 (5 bases). The TCR was taken from a human donor in a cohort sampled during active COVID-19. This CDR3 reads CASSLYVGRVYEQYF. CDR3 nucleotides: TGTGCCAGTAGTTTGTACGTGGGCAGGGTTTACGAGCAGTACTTC.